Each of the 24 T cell receptor beta chains below was sequenced from the same sample in a study of vaccination effects on CD4 cells after COVID-19 (dated 2022 in TCRdb). For these TCRs, the target antigens are not known. After about 9 days of culture, CD4+ T cells were isolated with the EasySep CD4+ T cell isolation kit. The library was obtained by the immunoSEQ multiplex PCR assay. Drawn from immuneACCESS, this table holds only the in-frame rearrangements with V and J called that TCRdb kept. Clones are partly lost; checked studies trace under half to an unresolved V gene and leave the rest unexplained. The sample table contains tens of thousands of clones; only one count was recorded for around 77% of them. Approximately 2% of the sample rests with the top ten. The source material was CD4+ T cells from PBMCs cultured without peptide, sampled before COVID-19 vaccination. The source of these receptors is a human donor who received a COVID-19 vaccine.

The rearrangement uses TRBV10-3 and TRBJ2-2; a possible D gene is TRBD2 (6 bases). The length of the CDR3 is 14 residues. Germline V gene lookup returns CDR1 ENHRY and CDR2 SYGVKD. Trimming removed 3 bases at V and 3 bases at J, with 8 bases between. Here the CDR3 reads CAISDGGDTGELFF. For the CDR3, the DNA is TGTGCCATCAGTGATGGCGGGGACACCGGGGAGCTGTTTTTT.

This clone was observed a handful of times. The V and J genes are TRBV19 and TRBJ1-2; 7 nucleotides agree with TRBD1. Germline CDR1 reads LNHDA; CDR2 reads SQIVND (reference sequence). V lost 8 bases and J lost 5; bases outside the gene matches: 14. CDR3 length: 15 residues. CDR3 nucleotides: TGTGCCAGTTCCTTACGTTTACAGGGGATGTATGGCTACACCTTC. This codes for CASSLRLQGMYGYTF.

The V call is TRBV2, the J call TRBJ1-1; 7 nucleotides agree with TRBD1. Per germline, CDR1 SNHLY and CDR2 FYNNEI. After removal of 3 bases from V and 1 base from J, the junction contained 2 bases not matched to a gene. CDR3 length equals 14 residues. CDR3 sequence (DNA): TGTGCCAGCAGTGAGAACAGGGGGAACACTGAAGCTTTCTTT. Protein product: CASSENRGNTEAFF.

V usage is TRBV6-5 and J usage is TRBJ1-4; D is unclear. Per germline, CDR1 MNHEY and CDR2 SVGAGI. The CDR3 is 11 residues long. V was trimmed by 2 bases and J by 8 bases, leaving 3 bases between them. The CDR3 is CASSYREKLFF. In DNA form, the CDR3 reads TGTGCCAGCAGTTACAGGGAAAAACTGTTTTTT.

The rearrangement links TRBV19 to TRBJ2-5; TRBD1 agrees at 7 bases. This CDR3 is built from 15 residues. Trimming took 3 bases from V and 3 from J; bases not matched to a gene: 7. Germline loops: CDR1 LNHDA, CDR2 SQIVND (reference sequence). In nucleotides, the CDR3 is TGTGCCAGTAGTATTTTAGGGGGCCCAGAAGAGACCCAGTACTTC. This codes for CASSILGGPEETQYF.

The DNA of the CDR3 is TGTGCCATCAGTGAGGGGGGGGCGCGGGGGACCTACGAGCAGTACGTC. It specifies CAISEGGARGTYEQYV. The J gene is TRBJ2-7, the V gene TRBV10-3; a weak D match, TRBD2 (7 bases). The CDR3 covers 16 residues. Germline assignment: CDR1 ENHRY and CDR2 SYGVKD. V was clipped by 2 bases and J by 2 bases, with 16 bases between them.

V gene TRBV11-2 combines with J gene TRBJ2-3; no clear D. The CDR3 has 14 residues. CDR1 and CDR2 (germline): SGHAT, FQNNGV. V was shortened by 4 bases and J by 4 bases, with 12 bases between the two germline ends. As DNA, the CDR3 is TGTGCCAGCAGCTCCCAGCGCCTATCAGATACGCAGTATTTT. It specifies CASSSQRLSDTQYF.

The V gene is TRBV6-5, the J gene TRBJ2-2; no reliable D call. This CDR3 has 15 amino acids. In germline, CDR1 is MNHEY, CDR2 SVGAGI. V lost 4 bases and J 4 bases, leaving 13 bases between the germline ends. This CDR3 reads CASSFSDVSTGELFF. The CDR3 DNA follows: TGTGCCAGCAGTTTCTCGGACGTCAGCACCGGGGAGCTGTTTTTT.

The V call is TRBV24-1, the J call TRBJ2-2; TRBD1 aligns across 9 bases. Looked up from germline, CDR1 is KGHDR and CDR2 is SFDVKD. V was clipped by 5 bases and J by 6 bases; unmatched bases: 12. The CDR3 is 17 amino acids. CDR3 loop: CATSVWDRATDAGELFF. CDR3 coding DNA: TGTGCCACCAGTGTCTGGGACAGGGCGACTGACGCCGGGGAGCTGTTTTTT.

The rearrangement links TRBV5-1 to TRBJ1-1, with D uncertain. The CDR3 has 15 amino acids. Between the trimmed V and J ends, which lost 1 base and 4 bases, there was a span of 14 bases. Germline V CDR1 and CDR2: SGHRS, YFSETQ. CDR3 protein: CASSLMGGVATEAFF. In nucleotides, the CDR3 is TGCGCCAGCAGCTTGATGGGTGGAGTGGCCACTGAAGCTTTCTTT.

The chain carries TRBV5-6 and TRBJ1-5; possibly TRBD1 for D (5 bases). The CDR3 is 18 amino acids. V was clipped by 4 bases and J by 4 bases, with 24 bases between them. Germline V lookup: CDR1 SGHDT, CDR2 YYEEEE. CDR3 sequence: CASSLKLADSGVNQPQHF. The CDR3 coding sequence is TGTGCCAGCAGCCTTAAACTAGCCGATTCGGGGGTTAATCAGCCCCAGCATTTT.

The sample holds a few counts of this clone. The chain carries TRBV28 and TRBJ1-5; D uncertain. V was trimmed by 2 bases and J by 3 bases, leaving 2 bases between them. This CDR3 is 12 amino acids long. CDR1 and CDR2 from the germline V gene are MDHEN and SYDVKM. In nucleotides, the CDR3 is TGTGCCAGCAGTTTAAACAATCAGCCCCAGCATTTT. This codes for CASSLNNQPQHF.

The chain couples TRBV6-2 or TRBV6-3 to TRBJ2-7; 10 bases are shared with TRBD2. In germline, CDR1 is MNHEY, CDR2 SVGEGT. After removal of 2 bases from V and 7 bases from J, the junction contained 11 bases not matched to a gene. This CDR3 spans 16 amino acids. This CDR3 reads CASSYRAGGPSREQYV. The CDR3, as DNA: TGTGCCAGCAGTTACAGAGCGGGGGGGCCGTCGAGGGAGCAGTACGTC.

The rearrangement uses TRBV7-2 and TRBJ1-3; D is undetermined. Germline V gene sequence: CDR1 SGHTA, CDR2 FQGNSA. Trimming stripped 3 bases from V and 1 base from J, with 4 bases between. CDR3 length: 13 amino acids. The CDR3 coding sequence is TGTGCCAGCAGCTTGGCTTCTGGAAACACCATATATTTT. As protein: CASSLASGNTIYF. Filled out from reference TRBV7-2 and TRBJ1-3, the complete variable domain reads GAGVSQSPSNKVTEKGKDVELRCDPISGHTALYWYRQSLGQGLEFLIYFQGNSAPDKSGLPSDRFSAERTGGSVSTLTIQRTQQEDSAVYLCASSLASGNTIYFGEGSWLTVV.

The rearrangement links TRBV6-5 to TRBJ2-1; 7 bases fit TRBD2. The length of the CDR3 is 15 residues. With V trimmed by 6 bases and J by 6 bases, 11 bases remained unmatched. Germline CDR1 reads MNHEY; CDR2 reads SVGAGI. CDR3 coding DNA: TGTGCCAGCAGGCTACCGGGGGAGGGATCCAATGAGCAGTTCTTC. Protein: CASRLPGEGSNEQFF.

The J gene is TRBJ2-3, the V gene TRBV29-1; D is undetermined. V gave up 4 bases and J gave up 11 bases, with 19 bases separating them. This CDR3 is built from 13 residues. Germline CDR1 is SQVTM and CDR2 is ANQGSEA. CDR3 sequence: CSVGNNLQILQYF. In nucleotides, the CDR3 is TGCAGCGTTGGGAACAATTTACAGATACTGCAGTATTTT.

The rearrangement links TRBV3-1 (or the pseudogene TRBV3-2) to TRBJ1-2, with D unclear. The CDR3 loop spans 15 amino acids. The ends were cut back, 0 bases at V and 1 base at J, with 9 bases in the middle. Germline V gives CDR1 LGHDT, CDR2 YNNKEL (reference sequence). The CDR3: CASSQDFAGNYGYTF. CDR3 sequence (DNA): TGTGCCAGCAGCCAAGATTTCGCGGGTAACTATGGCTACACCTTC.

The chain couples TRBV6-6 to TRBJ2-3; TRBD2 might be the D (5 bases). The CDR3 sequence is 15 residues long. The V end lost 0 bases, the J end lost 5 bases, and 12 bases lay between the germline ends. Germline V gene sequence: CDR1 MNHNY, CDR2 SVGAGI (reference sequence). CDR3 residues: CASSYSRGQRDTQYF. The CDR3 DNA reads TGTGCCAGCAGTTACTCGAGAGGGCAGAGAGATACGCAGTATTTT.

This clone turned up a few times. The J gene is TRBJ1-3, the V gene TRBV2; D remains ambiguous. The CDR3 runs 14 residues. V lost 3 bases to trimming and J lost 0 bases, with 6 bases between them. Germline CDR1 and CDR2: SNHLY and FYNNEI. This CDR3 reads CASSDTSSGNTIYF. The DNA for the CDR3 is TGTGCCAGCAGTGACACGAGCTCTGGAAACACCATATATTTT.

V usage is TRBV28 and J usage is TRBJ1-4; 8 bases align to TRBD1. V trimming: 5 bases; J trimming: 4 bases; junction bases outside the gene matches: 9. Germline values: CDR1 MDHEN, CDR2 SYDVKM. This CDR3 has 16 amino acids. The CDR3 DNA reads TGTGCCAGCAGTCGACAGGGGACGACGGGTAATGAAAAACTGTTTTTT. Translating gives CASSRQGTTGNEKLFF. Looking up the rest from reference TRBV28 and TRBJ1-4 gives the full variable domain: DVKVTQSSRYLVKRTGEKVFLECVQDMDHENMFWYRQDPGLGLRLIYFSYDVKMKEKGDIPEGYSVSREKKERFSLILESASTNQTSMYLCASSRQGTTGNEKLFFGSGTQLSVL.

This chain links TRBV19 with TRBJ1-3, with TRBD1 as a possible D gene (6 bases). With 10 bases removed from V and 4 bases from J, the gap between germline ends came to 11 bases. Germline lookup yields CDR1 LNHDA and CDR2 SQIVND (reference sequence). There are 12 residues in the CDR3. The CDR3 protein is CATATGGNTIYF. The DNA for the CDR3 is TGTGCCACCGCGACAGGAGGAAACACCATATATTTT.

This clone was picked up one time. The chain links TRBV9 to TRBJ2-3; D is undetermined. This CDR3 contains 15 residues. V was cut by 2 bases and J by 0 bases, with 10 bases left in between. Germline V gene data show CDR1 as SGDLS and CDR2 as YYNGEE. The CDR3 DNA reads as TGTGCCAGCAGCGTGGTAGCAACTAGCACAGATACGCAGTATTTT. It codes for CASSVVATSTDTQYF.

The rearrangement joins TRBV27 to TRBJ2-7; 9 nucleotides line up with TRBD1. J gave up 5 bases and V 3 bases, and 5 bases lay outside the gene matches. This CDR3 has 14 amino acids. Germline V CDR1 and CDR2: MNHEY, SMNVEV (reference sequence). DNA for the CDR3: TGTGCCAGCAGTTTGAGGACAGGGGTCCACGAGCAGTACGTC. This gives the protein CASSLRTGVHEQYV.

This clone was detected a few times. V usage is TRBV6-5 and J usage is TRBJ1-1, with D unresolved. This CDR3 region has 13 residues. The germline CDR1 and CDR2 sequences are MNHEY and SVGAGI. The V end was cut by 6 bases, the J end by 5 bases, with 13 bases between. CDR3 protein: CASRQTVRTEAFF. The CDR3 DNA is TGTGCCAGCAGGCAGACGGTAAGGACTGAAGCTTTCTTT.